The 3 T cell receptor beta chains below come from one sample, sequenced in a study of blood T cell repertoires in COVID-19. Sequenced by immunoSEQ multiplex PCR; TCRdb stores in-frame clones only, minus some. The table records 40,000 to 50,000 clones, roughly 88% of them present only once. Sample: peripheral blood. The receptors here all came from a woman aged 55-75 years with acute or convalescent COVID-19.

The chain employs TRBV7-2 and TRBJ1-1; TRBD1 aligns across 10 bases. The CDR3 sequence is 15 residues long. The V segment lost 3 bases and the J segment 4 bases; nucleotides outside the gene matches: 5. CDR1 is SGHTA, CDR2 FQGNSA, per germline. The chain's CDR3 is CASSFRTGGGTEAFF. The CDR3 DNA sequence: TGTGCCAGCAGCTTCCGGACAGGGGGGGGCACTGAAGCTTTCTTT.

The chain employs TRBV6-5 and TRBJ1-5; no clear D gene. Trimming shortened V by 0 bases and J by 2 bases, and 8 bases separated the two germline ends. The CDR3 length is 15 residues. Germline V lookup: CDR1 MNHEY, CDR2 SVGAGI. CDR3 in DNA: TGTGCCAGCAGTTACTCGCGGGCGGGCAATCAGCCCCAGCATTTT. It specifies CASSYSRAGNQPQHF.

This chain joins TRBV11-2 and TRBJ2-7, with 7 nucleotides matching TRBD2. Germline loops: CDR1 SGHAT, CDR2 FQNNGV. There are 15 residues in the CDR3. V dropped 2 bases and J dropped 6; count of bases not matched to a gene: 10. CDR3 loop: CASSLSPGGSREQYF. Here the CDR3 DNA reads TGTGCCAGCAGCTTATCACCGGGAGGTTCGCGCGAGCAGTACTTC.